Listed here are 9 T cell receptor beta chains from one sample, sequenced in a study of cytomegalovirus exposure and HLA in healthy donors. The PCR had 60 Vbeta and 13 Jbeta primers. Produced via immunoSEQ multiplex PCR; TCRdb's table is partial and in-frame only. Among about 150,000 clones, 70% to 80% were seen once, and the ten largest hold approximately 14%. The sample taken for sequencing was PBMCs. These receptor sequences come from a woman between 35 and 50 years old in good health and CMV-seronegative.

Details on this clone: Other DNA sequences in this specimen translate into the identical CDR3. The rearrangement links TRBV6-1 to TRBJ1-1; D is unresolved. This CDR3 has 14 residues. Germline V gene sequence: CDR1 MNHNS, CDR2 SASEGT. V lost 5 bases, J lost 2 bases, and 12 bases lay in between. CDR3 nucleotide sequence: TGTGCCAGCAGTCCGAGGGCAGTTAACACTGAAGCTTTCTTT. Its protein product is CASSPRAVNTEAFF.

The CDR3 DNA sequence: TGTGCCAGCAGTTACGACCCGGGGGCCGGGGAGCTGTTTTTT. Protein product: CASSYDPGAGELFF. The V call is TRBV6-6, the J call TRBJ2-2, with D perhaps matching TRBD2 (6 bases). Germline V gene sequence: CDR1 MNHNY, CDR2 SVGAGI (reference sequence). This CDR3 is 14 amino acids long. V gave up 2 bases and J gave up 6 bases, with 10 bases separating them.

This clone was picked up a small number of times. J is TRBJ1-1 and V is TRBV7-2; 7 positions agree with TRBD1. Germline V gene lookup returns CDR1 SGHTA and CDR2 FQGNSA. This CDR3 has 13 amino acids. V shed 1 base and J 10 bases; nucleotides not matched to a gene: 6. This CDR3 reads CASSLGGRGVAFF. The CDR3 DNA follows: TGTGCCAGCAGCTTAGGAGGCAGGGGGGTAGCTTTCTTT.

The rearrangement joins TRBV6-1 to TRBJ2-7; weak D call: TRBD1 (6 bases). The V and J ends lost 3 bases and 4 bases respectively, with 10 bases between them. Germline V lookup: CDR1 MNHNS, CDR2 SASEGT. The CDR3 contains 13 residues. For the CDR3, the DNA is TGTGCCAGCAGTGATGACCAGGGGTACGAGCAGTACTTC. Translated, it gives CASSDDQGYEQYF.

This chain joins TRBV4-3 and TRBJ2-5; a weak D match, TRBD1 (6 bases). The J call may be mistaken, given a closer DNA end match to TRBJ2-7. Germline values: CDR1 LGHNA, CDR2 YSLEER. CDR3 size: 17 residues. The CDR3 bases are TGCGCCAGCAGCCAAGAGAGGGGTGCTAGGGGGATTTACGAGCAGTACTTC. Its translation is CASSQERGARGIYEQYF.

The DNA for the CDR3 is TGTGCCAGTAACCAAGTTAGACAGGGGCCCCGGGGGAACACTGAAGCTTTCTTT. This codes for CASNQVRQGPRGNTEAFF. The chain joins TRBV11-2 to TRBJ1-1; TRBD1 agrees at 8 bases. V lost 9 bases, J lost 1 base, and 19 bases stayed unmatched. CDR3 length: 18 amino acids. Germline loops: CDR1 SGHAT, CDR2 FQNNGV.

V gene TRBV27 combines with J gene TRBJ1-3, with 7 bases identical to TRBD1. The CDR3 contains 15 residues. The ends lost 4 bases at V and 3 bases at J; junction bases unmatched: 6. Germline CDR1 MNHEY, CDR2 SMNVEV (reference sequence). The CDR3 bases are TGTGCCAGCAGTTCGACAGGGTATTTTGGAAACACCATATATTTT. Its translation is CASSSTGYFGNTIYF.

The rearrangement joins TRBV25-1 to TRBJ2-3; the D gene is possibly TRBD1 (7 bases). The V gene's germline CDR1 is MGHDK and CDR2 SYGVNS. Trimming took off 11 bases at V and 3 bases at J, with 15 bases between the two ends. The CDR3 is 13 residues long. The CDR3 coding sequence is TGTGCCTGCGTGACAGGGAGGACAGATACGCAGTATTTT. This gives the protein CACVTGRTDTQYF.

This chain uses TRBV19 with TRBJ1-2; D is possibly TRBD1 (5 bases). The CDR3 loop spans 13 amino acids. V lost 4 bases and J lost 2, with 8 bases in between. Germline CDR1 LNHDA, CDR2 SQIVND (reference sequence). The CDR3 spells CASSKPGNYGYTF. In DNA, the CDR3 is TGTGCCAGTAGTAAGCCAGGGAACTATGGCTACACCTTC.